This is a list of T cell receptor beta chains from one sample in a study of blood T cell repertoires in COVID-19. The protocol was immunoSEQ multiplex PCR, while the TCRdb copy is restricted to in-frame clones and leaves out a portion. The table has 250,000 to 300,000 clones, 89% seen once; the top ten hold less than 1%. Sequencing was carried out using peripheral blood. The origin of the receptors is a woman aged 40-49 years who had recovered from COVID-19. Both conserved end residues are part of each CDR3. A D gene is named only where the DNA matches it firmly. Clone size is not always given. Where it is, it says once, few, many or a class for expanded clones.

D gene: TRBD2
J gene: TRBJ2-1
V gene: TRBV7-3
clone size: .
CDR3 DNA: TGTGCCAGCAGCTTATCCGGGACTAGCGACGGTGAAAATGAGCAGTTCTTC
CDR3 protein: CASSLSGTSDGENEQFF

D gene: TRBD1
J gene: TRBJ1-1
V gene: TRBV25-1
clone size: .
CDR3 DNA: TGTGCCAGCAGTGAATGGGACAGGGGCCCTGAAGCTTTCTTT
CDR3 protein: CASSEWDRGPEAFF

D gene: TRBD1
J gene: TRBJ2-7
V gene: TRBV28
clone size: .
CDR3 DNA: TGTGCCAGCAGTACCCGGACAGGGCCCGCCTACGAGCAGTACTTC
CDR3 protein: CASSTRTGPAYEQYF

D gene: TRBD1
J gene: TRBJ1-5
V gene: TRBV30
clone size: few
CDR3 DNA: TGTGCCTGGAGTTCTGGACAGGGACGGCGTCAGCCCCAGCATTTT
CDR3 protein: CAWSSGQGRRQPQHF

D gene: TRBD2
J gene: TRBJ2-5
V gene: TRBV10-3
clone size: .
CDR3 DNA: TGTGCCATCAGCCCCAGGGAGGGCGCGGGTAGCGGGGACCGGGAGACCCAGTACTTC
CDR3 protein: CAISPREGAGSGDRETQYF

D gene: TRBD1
J gene: TRBJ2-3
V gene: TRBV5-1
clone size: .
CDR3 DNA: TGCGCCAGCAGCTTGGCTACGAGAGCCGACAGGGCTTCCGATACGCAGTATTTT
CDR3 protein: CASSLATRADRASDTQYF

D gene: .
J gene: TRBJ2-7
V gene: TRBV9
clone size: .
CDR3 DNA: TGTGCCAGCAGCGTAGGAGACGGGACTCAGTACGAGCAGTACTTC
CDR3 protein: CASSVGDGTQYEQYF

D gene: TRBD1
J gene: TRBJ1-6
V gene: TRBV15
clone size: .
CDR3 DNA: TGTGCCACCAGCAGAGAGGGGACAGAAGAATCACCCCTCCACTTT
CDR3 protein: CATSREGTEESPLHF

D gene: TRBD2
J gene: TRBJ2-7
V gene: TRBV6-5
clone size: .
CDR3 DNA: TGTGCCAGCAGTTACTCGGGGACTAGCGGGAGTTACGAGCAGTACTTC
CDR3 protein: CASSYSGTSGSYEQYF

D gene: TRBD1
J gene: TRBJ2-1
V gene: TRBV7-9
clone size: .
CDR3 DNA: TGTGCCAGCAGCTTCAAGGGCAGGGGGCCGGTCTACAATGAGCAGTTCTTC
CDR3 protein: CASSFKGRGPVYNEQFF

D gene: .
J gene: TRBJ2-1
V gene: TRBV5-1
clone size: .
CDR3 DNA: TGCGCCAGCGGGGCGGATCCCGCACCTTACAATGAGCAGTTCTTC
CDR3 protein: CASGADPAPYNEQFF

D gene: TRBD1
J gene: TRBJ1-4
V gene: TRBV6-1
clone size: few
CDR3 DNA: TGTGCCAGCAGTGAAGTCGGGACAGTAGACGAAAAACTGTTTTTT
CDR3 protein: CASSEVGTVDEKLFF

D gene: TRBD2
J gene: TRBJ2-2
V gene: TRBV3-1/TRBV3-2
clone size: .
CDR3 DNA: TGTGCCAGCAGCCAGCTAGCGGGAAGGGGCGGGGAGCTGTTTTTT
CDR3 protein: CASSQLAGRGGELFF

D gene: .
J gene: TRBJ1-1
V gene: TRBV29-1
clone size: .
CDR3 DNA: TGCACGACGGGGATGAACACTGAAGCTTTCTTT
CDR3 protein: CTTGMNTEAFF

D gene: TRBD2
J gene: TRBJ2-2
V gene: TRBV5-1
clone size: .
CDR3 DNA: TGCGCCAGCAGCTCTGGGACTAGCGATGACGGGGAGCTGTTTTTT
CDR3 protein: CASSSGTSDDGELFF

D gene: TRBD1
J gene: TRBJ1-1
V gene: TRBV10-1
clone size: .
CDR3 DNA: TGCGCCAGCAGTCACCGGGACAGGGTGGAGAACACTGAAGCTTTCTTT
CDR3 protein: CASSHRDRVENTEAFF

D gene: TRBD1
J gene: TRBJ2-4
V gene: TRBV27
clone size: .
CDR3 DNA: TGTGCCAGCAGTCGACAGGGGGCGGCCAAAAACATTCAGTACTTC
CDR3 protein: CASSRQGAAKNIQYF

D gene: .
J gene: TRBJ2-1
V gene: TRBV11-3
clone size: .
CDR3 DNA: TGTGCCAGCAGCTTAGTAAGGCGACACCCCGATGAGCAGTTCTTC
CDR3 protein: CASSLVRRHPDEQFF

D gene: TRBD2
J gene: TRBJ2-1
V gene: TRBV7-9
clone size: .
CDR3 DNA: TGTGCCAGCAGCGCCTTAGGGACTAGCGGTCGCTCCTACAATGAGCAGTTCTTC
CDR3 protein: CASSALGTSGRSYNEQFF

D gene: TRBD2
J gene: TRBJ2-7
V gene: TRBV3-1/TRBV3-2
clone size: .
CDR3 DNA: TGTGCCAGCAGCCAAGCGGGACTAGGCTACGAGCAGTACTTC
CDR3 protein: CASSQAGLGYEQYF

D gene: TRBD1
J gene: TRBJ1-2
V gene: TRBV20-1
clone size: .
CDR3 DNA: TGCAGTACAGGGGAGGCCTATGGCTACACCTTC
CDR3 protein: CSTGEAYGYTF

D gene: TRBD1
J gene: TRBJ2-7
V gene: TRBV5-4
clone size: .
CDR3 DNA: TGTGCCAGCAGCTTGGCGGGGCAGGGGGACTACGAGCAGTACTTC
CDR3 protein: CASSLAGQGDYEQYF

D gene: TRBD2
J gene: TRBJ2-1
V gene: TRBV24-1
clone size: .
CDR3 DNA: TGTGCCACCAGTGATTTGGAGAGCGGGAGGGGGAATGAGCAGTTCTTC
CDR3 protein: CATSDLESGRGNEQFF

D gene: TRBD2
J gene: TRBJ2-5
V gene: TRBV18
clone size: .
CDR3 DNA: TGTGCCAGCTCAGCCCGGGACTACCCACAGGAGACCCAGTACTTC
CDR3 protein: CASSARDYPQETQYF

D gene: .
J gene: TRBJ2-4
V gene: TRBV28
clone size: .
CDR3 DNA: TGTGCCAGCAGTAAGGAGGGTCTAGCCAAAAACATTCAGTACTTC
CDR3 protein: CASSKEGLAKNIQYF

D gene: .
J gene: TRBJ2-5
V gene: TRBV12-3/TRBV12-4
clone size: .
CDR3 DNA: TGTGCCAGCAGTTTGATTTTGAGTGAGACCCAGTACTTC
CDR3 protein: CASSLILSETQYF

D gene: .
J gene: TRBJ2-2
V gene: TRBV19
clone size: .
CDR3 DNA: TGTGCCAGTAGTACCCTCCAACAGGCCGGGGAGCTGTTTTTT
CDR3 protein: CASSTLQQAGELFF

D gene: .
J gene: TRBJ2-7
V gene: TRBV3-1/TRBV3-2
clone size: .
CDR3 DNA: TGTGCCAGCAGCCAAGTGACGGGGGTAGCCTACGAGCAGTACTTC
CDR3 protein: CASSQVTGVAYEQYF

D gene: .
J gene: TRBJ1-1
V gene: TRBV3-1/TRBV3-2
clone size: once
CDR3 DNA: TGTGCCAGCAGAGCTAACACTGAAGCTTTCTTT
CDR3 protein: CASRANTEAFF

D gene: TRBD2
J gene: TRBJ2-1
V gene: TRBV29-1
clone size: few
CDR3 DNA: TGCAGCGTTGAGAGAGCTAGCGGGGTTTACAATGAGCAGTTCTTC
CDR3 protein: CSVERASGVYNEQFF

D gene: TRBD1
J gene: TRBJ2-7
V gene: TRBV7-9
clone size: .
CDR3 DNA: TGTGCCAGCAGCTTATCTGGGACAGGATCTGTCGGCGAGCAGTACTTC
CDR3 protein: CASSLSGTGSVGEQYF

D gene: .
J gene: TRBJ2-5
V gene: TRBV7-3
clone size: .
CDR3 DNA: TGTGCCAGCAGCTTGGGCACCCAAGAGACCCAGTACTTC
CDR3 protein: CASSLGTQETQYF

D gene: TRBD2
J gene: TRBJ2-7
V gene: TRBV11-3
clone size: .
CDR3 DNA: TGTGCCAGCAGCTCCTCTAGCGGGAGGGCCTACGAGCAGTACTTC
CDR3 protein: CASSSSSGRAYEQYF

D gene: .
J gene: TRBJ2-7
V gene: TRBV6-6
clone size: .
CDR3 DNA: TGTGCCAGCAGTTATGGACCCCAGGGGAGTAGTTACGAGCAGTACTTC
CDR3 protein: CASSYGPQGSSYEQYF

D gene: .
J gene: TRBJ1-1
V gene: TRBV9
clone size: .
CDR3 DNA: TGTGCCAGCAGCGTAGGGTGGCAGGAGGTCGGCACTGAAGCTTTCTTT
CDR3 protein: CASSVGWQEVGTEAFF

D gene: .
J gene: TRBJ2-2
V gene: TRBV3-1/TRBV3-2
clone size: .
CDR3 DNA: TGTGCCAGCAGCCCCGGACTACACACCGGGGAGCTGTTTTTT
CDR3 protein: CASSPGLHTGELFF

D gene: TRBD2
J gene: TRBJ2-5
V gene: TRBV19
clone size: .
CDR3 DNA: TGTGCCAGTAGTATTGTGCGGGAGAGGGTAGAGACCCAGTACTTC
CDR3 protein: CASSIVRERVETQYF

D gene: .
J gene: TRBJ1-1
V gene: TRBV9
clone size: .
CDR3 DNA: TGTGCCAGCAGCGTAGAGGGGGATCGGACTGAAGCTTTCTTT
CDR3 protein: CASSVEGDRTEAFF

D gene: TRBD2
J gene: TRBJ2-1
V gene: TRBV4-1
clone size: once
CDR3 DNA: TGCGCCAGCAGCCAGGGACTGGGGGGGAATGAGCAGTTCTTC
CDR3 protein: CASSQGLGGNEQFF

D gene: .
J gene: TRBJ2-2
V gene: TRBV5-1
clone size: once
CDR3 DNA: TGCGCCAGCAGCTTTGGTGTTTGGCAGGGCGCGAACACCGGGGAGCTGTTTTTT
CDR3 protein: CASSFGVWQGANTGELFF

D gene: .
J gene: TRBJ1-6
V gene: TRBV12-2
clone size: .
CDR3 DNA: TGTGCAAGTCGCTTAGTAGAACAGGGCGTTGGGAATTCACCCCTCCACTTT
CDR3 protein: CASRLVEQGVGNSPLHF

D gene: TRBD1
J gene: TRBJ1-5
V gene: TRBV6-1
clone size: once
CDR3 DNA: TGTGCCAGCAGTGAAGATCCAGGACAGGGTACCCTAGGGGGCAATCAGCCCCAGCATTTT
CDR3 protein: CASSEDPGQGTLGGNQPQHF

D gene: .
J gene: TRBJ2-3
V gene: TRBV11-2
clone size: .
CDR3 DNA: TGTGCCAGCAGCCCCAACACAGATACGCAGTATTTT
CDR3 protein: CASSPNTDTQYF

D gene: TRBD1
J gene: TRBJ1-4
V gene: TRBV7-9
clone size: .
CDR3 DNA: TGTGCCAGCAGCTCAGACAGGGGGAAGGTAGCTAATGAAAAACTGTTTTTT
CDR3 protein: CASSSDRGKVANEKLFF

D gene: .
J gene: TRBJ1-5
V gene: TRBV12-3/TRBV12-4
clone size: .
CDR3 DNA: TGTGCCAGCAGTTTAACCGGGGAAGGGCCCCAGCATTTT
CDR3 protein: CASSLTGEGPQHF

D gene: TRBD2
J gene: TRBJ2-7
V gene: TRBV19
clone size: .
CDR3 DNA: TGTAGGGCTAGCGGCTACGAGCAGTACTTC
CDR3 protein: CRASGYEQYF

D gene: TRBD1
J gene: TRBJ1-2
V gene: TRBV11-2
clone size: .
CDR3 DNA: TGTGCCAGCAGCTCTAATCAGGGGGAAGGCTACACCTTC
CDR3 protein: CASSSNQGEGYTF

D gene: .
J gene: TRBJ1-2
V gene: TRBV5-1
clone size: .
CDR3 DNA: TGCGCCAGCAGCTTGGGCGGAACTAACTATGGCTACACCTTC
CDR3 protein: CASSLGGTNYGYTF

D gene: TRBD2
J gene: TRBJ2-1
V gene: TRBV18
clone size: .
CDR3 DNA: TGTGCCAGCTCACCGCTAACTAGCGTTGAGCAGTTCTTC
CDR3 protein: CASSPLTSVEQFF

D gene: .
J gene: TRBJ2-7
V gene: TRBV5-1
clone size: .
CDR3 DNA: TGCGCCAGCACCCGGGAAATAAGGGAGTACTTC
CDR3 protein: CASTREIREYF

D gene: TRBD2
J gene: TRBJ2-3
V gene: TRBV6-5
clone size: .
CDR3 DNA: TGTGCCAGCAGACTAGCGGGAGGGTCAGATACGCAGTATTTT
CDR3 protein: CASRLAGGSDTQYF

D gene: .
J gene: TRBJ2-7
V gene: TRBV11-3
clone size: .
CDR3 DNA: TGTGCCAGCAGCTTAGTGCTGGGGGCTTATACCGAGCAGTACTTC
CDR3 protein: CASSLVLGAYTEQYF

D gene: TRBD1
J gene: TRBJ2-5
V gene: TRBV2
clone size: .
CDR3 DNA: TGTGCCAGCCCAGGGGGCGCGGAGACCCAGTACTTC
CDR3 protein: CASPGGAETQYF

D gene: .
J gene: TRBJ1-2
V gene: TRBV30
clone size: .
CDR3 DNA: TGTGCCTGGAAGCAGACTTATGGCTACACCTTC
CDR3 protein: CAWKQTYGYTF

D gene: .
J gene: TRBJ2-1
V gene: TRBV19
clone size: .
CDR3 DNA: TGTGCCAGTAGTACCGGGAGCTCCTACAATGAGCAGTTCTTC
CDR3 protein: CASSTGSSYNEQFF